Below are 5 T cell receptor beta chains sequenced from a single sample in a study of beta chain features in type 1 diabetes (dated by TCRdb to between 2017 and 2018). The method was the immunoSEQ multiplex PCR assay. The entire isolated RNA was reverse transcribed using the High Capacity cDNA Reverse Transcription Kit, and thus expressed TCRB transcripts were sequenced. The table comes from immuneACCESS by way of TCRdb, which keeps in-frame sequences with V and J called. Part of the clones is missing from these tables; in studies checked, under half for an unresolved V gene and the rest for unknown reasons. Within this sample are 300,000 to 400,000 clones, with 6.5% to 10% of them counted one time only. Clones ranked in the top ten supply around 0.44% of the sample. Sample: central memory CD4+ T cells from blood. The receptors shown here come from a woman under 30 in good health.

This sequence joins TRBV5-4 and TRBJ2-1; 12 nucleotides match TRBD2. The germline gives CDR1 SGHNT, CDR2 YYREEE (reference sequence). The J segment lost 3 bases and the V segment lost 7 bases, leaving 8 bases of the junction unmatched. The CDR3 has 16 amino acids. The CDR3 bases are TGTGCCAGCTCGAGACTAGCGGGAGAGCACTACAATGAGCAGTTCTTC. Amino acids: CASSRLAGEHYNEQFF.

The rearrangement links TRBV29-1 to TRBJ1-1; D uncertain. With 3 bases removed from V and 1 base from J, the gap between germline ends came to 9 bases. CDR1 is SQVTM and CDR2 is ANQGSEA in the germline V gene. This CDR3 has 13 amino acids. CDR3 DNA: TGCAGCGTTGAGGGTCAGTCGAACACTGAAGCTTTCTTT. Encoded protein: CSVEGQSNTEAFF.

The chain recombines TRBV5-1 with TRBJ2-7; TRBD2 agrees at 10 bases. Germline CDR1 SGHRS, CDR2 YFSETQ. V trimming: 2 bases; J trimming: 1 base; junction bases outside the gene matches: 3. The CDR3 covers 15 residues. CDR3 residues: CASSFALAGSYEQYF. The DNA of the CDR3 is TGCGCCAGCAGCTTTGCACTAGCGGGGTCCTACGAGCAGTACTTC.

Only a few counts were recorded for this clone. The chain joins TRBV5-6 to TRBJ1-5; TRBD1 is a possible D gene (5 bases). Germline V lookup: CDR1 SGHDT, CDR2 YYEEEE. With 4 bases removed from V and 4 bases from J, the gap between germline ends came to 21 bases. CDR3 length: 17 residues. The CDR3 region is CASSLQEGTRGNQPQHF. In nucleotides, the CDR3 is TGTGCCAGCAGCCTACAAGAGGGGACTCGGGGGAATCAGCCCCAGCATTTT. The full variable domain, its missing parts supplied by reference TRBV5-6 and TRBJ1-5, is DAGVTQSPTHLIKTRGQQVTLRCSPKSGHDTVSWYQQALGQGPQFIFQYYEEEERQRGNFPDRFSGHQFPNYSSELNVNALLLGDSALYLCASSLQEGTRGNQPQHFGDGTRLSIL.

This clone has just a few counts. The chain carries TRBV7-6 and TRBJ1-4; the D gene is possibly TRBD1 (5 bases). CDR1 is SGHVS, CDR2 FNYEAQ, per germline. The CDR3 is 15 residues long. The germline V and J ends were trimmed by 1 base and 8 bases, with 14 bases remaining between them. CDR3 DNA: TGTGCCAGCAGCTTAGGGGACCCTAAACGAGAAAAACTGTTTTTT. Encoded protein: CASSLGDPKREKLFF.